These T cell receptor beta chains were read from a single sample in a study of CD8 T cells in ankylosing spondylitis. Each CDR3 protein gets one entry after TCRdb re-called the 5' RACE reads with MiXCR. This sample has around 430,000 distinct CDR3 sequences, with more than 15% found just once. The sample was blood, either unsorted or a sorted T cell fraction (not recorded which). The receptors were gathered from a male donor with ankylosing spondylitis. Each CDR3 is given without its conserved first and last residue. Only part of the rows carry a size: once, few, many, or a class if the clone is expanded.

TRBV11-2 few ASSSNQMGQGSGNTIY
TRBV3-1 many ASSQKGLYEQY
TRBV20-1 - SARGDRVKDGYT
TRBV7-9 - ASSSGHEQF
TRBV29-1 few SVEVRGRSGANVLT
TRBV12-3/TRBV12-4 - ASSLRQGAYIGGYGYT
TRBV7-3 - ASSASGGTGNTIY
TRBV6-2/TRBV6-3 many ASSQRGIQY
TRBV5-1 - ASSLATSGRPYEQY
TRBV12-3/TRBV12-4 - ASSGLAGDYNEQF
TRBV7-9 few ASSLGGRSFSGNTIY
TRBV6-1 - ASKGQGEDQPQH
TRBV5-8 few ATPRGKNEKLF
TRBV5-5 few ASSGRQGANTGELF
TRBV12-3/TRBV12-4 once ASSRTGENNEQY
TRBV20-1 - SARDLRGREQF
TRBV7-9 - ASSLDSNPQH
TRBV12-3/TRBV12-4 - ASSGGHLGGYT
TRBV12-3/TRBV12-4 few ASSLGRSVLGGYT
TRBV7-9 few ASSHRPGLGQNIQY
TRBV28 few ASSLGGISIATNEKLF
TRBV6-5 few ASSYRGRDEKLF
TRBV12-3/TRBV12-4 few AIQDRDSYNEQF
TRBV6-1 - ASSGRGRLEETQY
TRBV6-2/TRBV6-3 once ASSQDRRPLAVKADTQY
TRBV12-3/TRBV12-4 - ASSYFSGWGSYNEQF
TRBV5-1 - ASSLEGQEKNIQY
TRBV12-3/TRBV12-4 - ASRWTGALYGYT
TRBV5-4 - ASSSFVSQS
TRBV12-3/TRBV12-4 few ASRLGTQGNNQPQH
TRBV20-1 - SATPDGTGDQPQH
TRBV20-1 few SATPGGSDTGELF
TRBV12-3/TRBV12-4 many ASSHTPGTSGEGITDTQY
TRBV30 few ASAVNEKLF
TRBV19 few ASSITGNYGYT
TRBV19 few ASSGGDGDTQY
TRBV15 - ATSRDRVSGGSYNEQF
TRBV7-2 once ASSLGHWGEQY
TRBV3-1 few ASSGGLGQGAFGYT
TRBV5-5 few ASSPVSSYGYT
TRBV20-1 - SAFVQKGNTIY
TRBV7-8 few ASSLEGLLGTDTQY
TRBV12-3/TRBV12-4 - ASSLTRGSSGANVLT
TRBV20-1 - SARVENTDTQY
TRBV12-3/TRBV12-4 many ASSLGLNRGSGANVLT